This is a list of T cell receptor beta chains from one sample in a study of spatial heterogeneity in lung cancer. Each CDR3 protein is one row after TCRdb ran MiXCR on the 5' RACE reads. The repertoire includes roughly 1,200 distinct CDR3 sequences, 15% to 19% of them detected once, and around 20% sits in the top ten. This sample comprised lung tumor tissue, obtained at surgery. The receptors derive from a male donor with early-stage non-small cell lung cancer. CDR3s include the opening cysteine and the closing phenylalanine or tryptophan. The D gene is left open where the match is weak. A clone size is listed for some rows: how often the clone was seen (once, few, many), or a class if it is expanded.

j_gene: TRBJ2-6
v_gene: TRBV29-1
d_gene: .
abundance: .
len: 16
CDR3aa: CSVEDYRTSNPNVLTF
CDR3nt: TGCAGCGTTGAAGATTATCGGACGTCCAATCCCAACGTCCTGACTTTC

j_gene: TRBJ2-1
v_gene: TRBV7-2
d_gene: TRBD2
abundance: .
len: 15
CDR3aa: CASSLTSGDYNEQFF
CDR3nt: TGTGCCAGCAGCTTGACTAGCGGGGATTACAATGAGCAGTTCTTC

j_gene: TRBJ2-3
v_gene: TRBV7-2
d_gene: .
abundance: many
len: 14
CDR3aa: CASSLEIHTDTQYF
CDR3nt: TGTGCCAGCAGCTTAGAGATACACACAGATACGCAGTATTTT

j_gene: TRBJ2-1
v_gene: TRBV9
d_gene: .
abundance: .
len: 13
CDR3aa: CASSVEGGYEQFF
CDR3nt: TGTGCCAGCAGCGTAGAGGGGGGATATGAGCAGTTCTTC

j_gene: TRBJ2-5
v_gene: TRBV9
d_gene: .
abundance: medium-sized
len: 14
CDR3aa: CASSTRTVSETQYF
CDR3nt: TGTGCCAGCAGCACCCGGACAGTCTCGGAGACCCAGTACTTC

j_gene: TRBJ2-2
v_gene: TRBV14
d_gene: .
abundance: many
len: 14
CDR3aa: CASSQDTSGGELFF
CDR3nt: TGTGCCAGCAGCCAAGATACTTCCGGCGGGGAGCTGTTTTTT

j_gene: TRBJ1-1
v_gene: TRBV12-5
d_gene: .
abundance: .
len: 13
CDR3aa: CASGLTTASEAFF
CDR3nt: TGTGCTAGTGGTTTAACGACAGCGTCTGAAGCTTTCTTT

j_gene: TRBJ1-5
v_gene: TRBV30
d_gene: .
abundance: .
len: 14
CDR3aa: CAWSGGYSNQPQHF
CDR3nt: TGTGCCTGGAGTGGGGGGTATAGCAATCAGCCCCAGCATTTT

j_gene: TRBJ2-5
v_gene: TRBV28
d_gene: .
abundance: few
len: 11
CDR3aa: CASRRQETQYF
CDR3nt: TGTGCCAGCAGGCGACAAGAGACCCAGTACTTC

j_gene: TRBJ1-5
v_gene: TRBV24-1
d_gene: .
abundance: hyperexpanded
len: 14
CDR3aa: CATSGPRGNQPQHF
CDR3nt: TGTGCCACCAGTGGGCCACGGGGCAATCAGCCCCAGCATTTT

j_gene: TRBJ1-2
v_gene: TRBV28
d_gene: .
abundance: medium-sized
len: 15
CDR3aa: CASSFASQGNYGYTF
CDR3nt: TGTGCCAGCAGTTTTGCCTCACAGGGTAACTATGGCTACACCTTC

j_gene: TRBJ2-5
v_gene: TRBV7-2
d_gene: .
abundance: few
len: 13
CDR3aa: CASSLWAEETQYF
CDR3nt: TGTGCCAGCAGCTTGTGGGCGGAAGAGACCCAGTACTTC

j_gene: TRBJ2-1
v_gene: TRBV5-1
d_gene: .
abundance: medium-sized
len: 15
CDR3aa: CASRGTLSSYNEQFF
CDR3nt: TGCGCCAGCCGTGGGACGTTAAGCTCCTACAATGAGCAGTTCTTC

j_gene: TRBJ1-2
v_gene: TRBV7-3
d_gene: .
abundance: large
len: 14
CDR3aa: CASSPGPYNYGYTF
CDR3nt: TGTGCCAGCAGCCCCGGACCGTATAACTATGGCTACACCTTC

j_gene: TRBJ1-6
v_gene: TRBV28
d_gene: .
abundance: many
len: 15
CDR3aa: CASSGVLSNNSPLHF
CDR3nt: TGTGCCAGCAGCGGGGTCCTCTCTAATAATTCACCCCTCCACTTT

j_gene: TRBJ2-3
v_gene: TRBV20-1
d_gene: TRBD2
abundance: medium-sized
len: 14
CDR3aa: CSALAGGPSDTQYF
CDR3nt: TGCAGTGCTTTAGCGGGAGGGCCTTCAGATACGCAGTATTTT

j_gene: TRBJ1-6
v_gene: TRBV6-1
d_gene: TRBD1
abundance: medium-sized
len: 13
CDR3aa: CASTDRVSSPLHF
CDR3nt: TGTGCCAGCACGGACAGGGTTTCTTCACCCCTCCACTTT

j_gene: TRBJ2-3
v_gene: TRBV4-1
d_gene: .
abundance: large
len: 16
CDR3aa: CASSRLKGGRADTQYF
CDR3nt: TGCGCCAGCAGCCGTCTAAAGGGGGGCCGGGCAGATACGCAGTATTTT

j_gene: TRBJ1-6
v_gene: TRBV20-1
d_gene: TRBD1
abundance: large
len: 14
CDR3aa: CSARSGTVNSPLHF
CDR3nt: TGCAGTGCTAGGTCCGGGACAGTAAATTCACCCCTCCACTTT

j_gene: TRBJ1-1
v_gene: TRBV18
d_gene: TRBD1
abundance: few
len: 17
CDR3aa: CASSPPSTGVMNTEAFF
CDR3nt: TGTGCCAGCTCACCACCTAGCACAGGGGTGATGAACACTGAAGCTTTCTTT

j_gene: TRBJ2-2
v_gene: TRBV5-4
d_gene: TRBD1
abundance: .
len: 17
CDR3aa: CASSWAPGQANTGELFF
CDR3nt: TGTGCCAGCAGCTGGGCCCCGGGACAGGCTAACACCGGGGAGCTGTTTTTT

j_gene: TRBJ2-1
v_gene: TRBV4-1
d_gene: TRBD2
abundance: medium-sized
len: 15
CDR3aa: CASSQGLAGGQEQFF
CDR3nt: TGCGCCAGCAGCCAAGGACTAGCGGGAGGACAAGAGCAGTTCTTC

j_gene: TRBJ2-6
v_gene: TRBV3-2
d_gene: .
abundance: once
len: 13
CDR3aa: CASSQFWANVLTF
CDR3nt: TGTGCCAGCAGCCAATTCTGGGCCAACGTCCTGACTTTC

j_gene: TRBJ1-6
v_gene: TRBV28
d_gene: .
abundance: .
len: 13
CDR3aa: CATLRGGGSPLHF
CDR3nt: TGTGCCACCTTACGAGGCGGGGGATCACCCCTCCACTTT

j_gene: TRBJ1-5
v_gene: TRBV6-2/TRBV6-3
d_gene: TRBD1
abundance: medium-sized
len: 15
CDR3aa: CASSDREERGQPQHF
CDR3nt: TGTGCCAGCAGCGACAGGGAGGAACGAGGGCAGCCCCAGCATTTT

j_gene: TRBJ1-3
v_gene: TRBV28
d_gene: .
abundance: .
len: 13
CDR3aa: CASTGPKGNTIYF
CDR3nt: TGTGCCAGCACAGGCCCAAAGGGAAACACCATATATTTT

j_gene: TRBJ2-5
v_gene: TRBV5-1
d_gene: .
abundance: .
len: 11
CDR3aa: CASSWERTQYF
CDR3nt: TGCGCCAGCAGCTGGGAGAGGACCCAGTACTTC

j_gene: TRBJ2-5
v_gene: TRBV30
d_gene: .
abundance: large
len: 15
CDR3aa: CAWSVLAGERETQYF
CDR3nt: TGTGCCTGGAGTGTACTGGCCGGCGAACGGGAGACCCAGTACTTC

j_gene: TRBJ2-7
v_gene: TRBV28
d_gene: .
abundance: large
len: 14
CDR3aa: CASSLGLLGVQQYF
CDR3nt: TGTGCCAGCAGTCTGGGGCTCCTCGGGGTTCAGCAGTACTTC

j_gene: TRBJ2-1
v_gene: TRBV30
d_gene: TRBD1
abundance: large
len: 13
CDR3aa: CAWAGTGVNEQFF
CDR3nt: TGTGCCTGGGCCGGGACAGGGGTCAATGAGCAGTTCTTC

j_gene: TRBJ2-3
v_gene: TRBV12-3/TRBV12-4
d_gene: .
abundance: medium-sized
len: 15
CDR3aa: CTSSFLGKGPDTQYF
CDR3nt: TGTACCAGCAGTTTTCTTGGAAAGGGGCCAGATACGCAGTATTTT

j_gene: TRBJ2-2
v_gene: TRBV10-2
d_gene: TRBD2
abundance: medium-sized
len: 17
CDR3aa: CASSEGLAGVGTGELFF
CDR3nt: TGCGCCAGCAGTGAGGGACTAGCGGGAGTAGGAACCGGGGAGCTGTTTTTT

j_gene: TRBJ2-7
v_gene: TRBV20-1
d_gene: .
abundance: .
len: 12
CDR3aa: CSAQWTSHEQYF
CDR3nt: TGCAGTGCCCAATGGACATCCCACGAGCAGTACTTC

j_gene: TRBJ2-2
v_gene: TRBV4-1
d_gene: TRBD2
abundance: large
len: 15
CDR3aa: CASSQAGVGTGELFF
CDR3nt: TGCGCCAGCAGCCAGGCGGGAGTAGGCACCGGGGAGCTGTTTTTT

j_gene: TRBJ2-7
v_gene: TRBV4-2
d_gene: .
abundance: medium-sized
len: 16
CDR3aa: CASSGGGTESSYEQYF
CDR3nt: TGTGCCAGCAGCGGCGGCGGGACGGAGAGCTCCTACGAGCAGTACTTC

j_gene: TRBJ2-2
v_gene: TRBV10-3
d_gene: .
abundance: medium-sized
len: 16
CDR3aa: CAISESLDPNTGELFF
CDR3nt: TGTGCCATCAGTGAGTCGCTAGATCCGAACACCGGGGAGCTGTTTTTT

j_gene: TRBJ1-2
v_gene: TRBV20-1
d_gene: .
abundance: medium-sized
len: 11
CDR3aa: CSATRGMGYTF
CDR3nt: TGCAGTGCTACCAGAGGGATGGGCTACACCTTC

j_gene: TRBJ2-1
v_gene: TRBV7-9
d_gene: TRBD2
abundance: medium-sized
len: 15
CDR3aa: CASSPAGVGYNEQFF
CDR3nt: TGTGCCAGCAGCCCAGCGGGAGTCGGCTACAATGAGCAGTTCTTC

j_gene: TRBJ2-7
v_gene: TRBV12-3/TRBV12-4
d_gene: .
abundance: large
len: 11
CDR3aa: CASSLGSEQYF
CDR3nt: TGTGCCAGCAGTTTGGGCAGTGAGCAGTACTTC

j_gene: TRBJ2-5
v_gene: TRBV7-9
d_gene: .
abundance: .
len: 16
CDR3aa: CASSPRGAPWAETQYF
CDR3nt: TGTGCCAGCAGCCCCCGAGGGGCGCCGTGGGCAGAGACCCAGTACTTC

j_gene: TRBJ1-5
v_gene: TRBV4-3
d_gene: .
abundance: few
len: 16
CDR3aa: CASSQAAHTGNQPQHF
CDR3nt: TGCGCCAGCAGCCAAGCCGCACACACTGGCAATCAGCCCCAGCATTTT

j_gene: TRBJ1-4
v_gene: TRBV6-1
d_gene: .
abundance: .
len: 15
CDR3aa: CASSEASWGFEKLFF
CDR3nt: TGTGCCAGCAGTGAAGCGAGCTGGGGATTTGAAAAACTGTTTTTT

j_gene: TRBJ1-1
v_gene: TRBV29-1
d_gene: .
abundance: large
len: 15
CDR3aa: CSVIAGARSNTEAFF
CDR3nt: TGCAGCGTTATAGCCGGGGCCCGATCGAACACTGAAGCTTTCTTT

j_gene: TRBJ2-1
v_gene: TRBV5-8
d_gene: .
abundance: .
len: 11
CDR3aa: CASSFGNEQFF
CDR3nt: TGTGCCAGCAGCTTTGGGAATGAGCAGTTCTTC

j_gene: TRBJ2-3
v_gene: TRBV5-4
d_gene: .
abundance: medium-sized
len: 13
CDR3aa: CASSWADTDTQYF
CDR3nt: TGTGCCAGCAGCTGGGCAGACACAGATACGCAGTATTTT

j_gene: TRBJ1-1
v_gene: TRBV28
d_gene: .
abundance: medium-sized
len: 17
CDR3aa: CASSFLPGHTQNTEAFF
CDR3nt: TGTGCCAGCAGTTTTCTTCCTGGACATACACAGAACACTGAAGCTTTCTTT

j_gene: TRBJ2-1
v_gene: TRBV7-3
d_gene: .
abundance: large
len: 16
CDR3aa: CASSQGTDVNYNEQFF
CDR3nt: TGTGCCAGCAGCCAAGGGACTGACGTTAACTACAATGAGCAGTTCTTC

j_gene: TRBJ2-7
v_gene: TRBV20-1
d_gene: TRBD2
abundance: .
len: 15
CDR3aa: CSARGTSGDSYEQYF
CDR3nt: TGCAGTGCTAGAGGGACTAGCGGGGACTCCTACGAGCAGTACTTC

j_gene: TRBJ1-2
v_gene: TRBV4-1
d_gene: .
abundance: few
len: 13
CDR3aa: CASSRQGDYGYTF
CDR3nt: TGCGCCAGCAGCCGACAAGGAGACTATGGCTACACCTTC

j_gene: TRBJ1-2
v_gene: TRBV7-9
d_gene: TRBD1
abundance: medium-sized
len: 15
CDR3aa: CASSRAGTGGHGYTF
CDR3nt: TGTGCCAGCAGCAGAGCCGGGACAGGAGGACATGGCTACACCTTC

j_gene: TRBJ2-5
v_gene: TRBV11-2
d_gene: TRBD2
abundance: once
len: 16
CDR3aa: CASRGTSGGTVKTQYF
CDR3nt: TGTGCCAGCAGGGGGACTAGCGGGGGCACGGTTAAGACCCAGTACTTC

j_gene: TRBJ2-3
v_gene: TRBV29-1
d_gene: TRBD1
abundance: large
len: 14
CDR3aa: CSVARTGETDTQYF
CDR3nt: TGCAGCGTTGCCAGGACAGGGGAAACAGATACGCAGTATTTT

j_gene: TRBJ1-1
v_gene: TRBV7-6
d_gene: TRBD1
abundance: .
len: 14
CDR3aa: CASSPGTGWTEAFF
CDR3nt: TGTGCCAGCAGCCCTGGGACAGGGTGGACTGAAGCTTTCTTT

j_gene: TRBJ1-2
v_gene: TRBV28
d_gene: .
abundance: medium-sized
len: 15
CDR3aa: CASINIRGAPYGYTF
CDR3nt: TGTGCCAGCATCAACATAAGAGGGGCTCCATATGGCTACACCTTC

j_gene: TRBJ2-7
v_gene: TRBV11-2
d_gene: TRBD2
abundance: medium-sized
len: 15
CDR3aa: CASSLVSGTTYEQYF
CDR3nt: TGTGCCAGCAGCTTAGTGTCCGGGACTACCTACGAGCAGTACTTC

j_gene: TRBJ2-1
v_gene: TRBV6-6
d_gene: TRBD1
abundance: medium-sized
len: 13
CDR3aa: CASSRGQGTKQFF
CDR3nt: TGTGCCAGCAGTCGCGGACAGGGTACGAAGCAGTTCTTC

j_gene: TRBJ1-4
v_gene: TRBV6-5
d_gene: TRBD1
abundance: large
len: 15
CDR3aa: CASSYSGTGGEKLFF
CDR3nt: TGTGCCAGCAGTTACTCTGGGACAGGGGGCGAAAAACTGTTTTTT

j_gene: TRBJ2-1
v_gene: TRBV18
d_gene: .
abundance: large
len: 13
CDR3aa: CASSRSPFAEQFF
CDR3nt: TGTGCCAGCTCACGGTCCCCCTTCGCTGAGCAGTTCTTC

j_gene: TRBJ2-2
v_gene: TRBV7-2
d_gene: .
abundance: medium-sized
len: 15
CDR3aa: CASTPGGAGTGELFF
CDR3nt: TGTGCCAGCACCCCTGGGGGGGCAGGGACCGGGGAGCTGTTTTTT

j_gene: TRBJ2-1
v_gene: TRBV11-1
d_gene: TRBD2
abundance: large
len: 15
CDR3aa: CASSLVSSGYNEQFF
CDR3nt: TGTGCCAGCAGCTTGGTGTCTAGCGGGTACAATGAGCAGTTCTTC